A selection of T cell receptor beta chains follows, all from one sample in a study of T cell changes during pregnancy in multiple sclerosis. TCRdb keeps only in-frame clones here, not all; method: immunoSEQ multiplex PCR. The sample gives around 56,000 clones, around nine tenths of which show up once; approximately 2.8% is in the top ten. The starting material was peripheral blood, obtained in the third trimester of pregnancy. All receptors come from a female donor in good health, enrolled as a control in a pregnancy study. The CDR3 runs from the conserved cysteine through the conserved F or W. The D gene is left open where the match is weak. Size is stated for part of the rows, as once, few or many counts, or as a class when the clone is expanded.

>TRBJ1-1|once|TRBV6-5|-
CASSYSVWGRGTEAFF
TGTGCCAGCAGTTACTCGGTGTGGGGGCGAGGGACTGAAGCTTTCTTT
>TRBJ1-1|-|TRBV5-5|-
CASSLDGGTEAFF
TGTGCCAGCAGCTTGGACGGGGGGACTGAAGCTTTCTTT
>TRBJ2-7|-|TRBV11-2|-
CASSSSGGEQYF
TGTGCCAGCAGCTCCTCGGGTGGCGAGCAGTACTTC
>TRBJ2-5|-|TRBV5-5|TRBD2
CASRPNSLAGETQYF
TGTGCCAGCAGACCAAACTCACTAGCGGGGGAGACCCAGTACTTC
>TRBJ2-5|-|TRBV6-1|-
CASSEGGQETQYF
TGTGCCAGCAGTGAAGGAGGGCAAGAGACCCAGTACTTC
>TRBJ2-1|once|TRBV15|-
CATSREAINNEQFF
TGTGCCACCAGCAGAGAAGCGATAAACAATGAGCAGTTCTTC
>TRBJ2-1|once|TRBV6-6|TRBD1
CASSGRDRGYNEQFF
TGTGCCAGCAGTGGCCGGGACAGGGGATACAATGAGCAGTTCTTC
>TRBJ2-1|-|TRBV9|TRBD1
CASSVGQGTYNEQFF
TGTGCCAGCAGCGTAGGACAGGGAACCTACAATGAGCAGTTCTTC
>TRBJ2-6|-|TRBV9|TRBD1
CASSGTGGHPGANVLTF
TGTGCCAGCAGCGGAACAGGGGGCCATCCTGGGGCCAACGTCCTGACTTTC
>TRBJ1-3|-|TRBV11-2|-
CASSPYERASGNTIYF
TGTGCCAGCAGCCCTTACGAGAGGGCCTCTGGAAACACCATATATTTT
>TRBJ2-6|-|TRBV7-2|TRBD2
CASSHTSGGDSGANVLTF
TGTGCCAGCAGCCACACTAGCGGGGGGGACTCTGGGGCCAACGTCCTGACTTTC
>TRBJ2-1|-|TRBV27|TRBD2
CASMRLAVYNEQFF
TGTGCCAGCATGCGGCTAGCGGTTTACAATGAGCAGTTCTTC
>TRBJ1-1|-|TRBV15|TRBD1
CATRQGIAEAFF
TGTGCCACAAGACAGGGTATCGCTGAAGCTTTCTTT
>TRBJ2-2|-|TRBV5-1|TRBD2
CASSSTSGGSRGTGELFF
TGCGCCAGCAGCTCGACTAGCGGGGGCTCGAGGGGAACCGGGGAGCTGTTTTTT
>TRBJ1-6|once|TRBV12-5|-
CASGSTGSSYNSPLHF
TGTGCTAGTGGATCTACAGGGAGCTCCTATAATTCACCCCTCCACTTT
>TRBJ1-5|-|TRBV4-1|-
CASSQPWGNRVNQPQHF
TGCGCCAGCAGCCAACCCTGGGGAAACAGGGTGAATCAGCCCCAGCATTTT
>TRBJ1-2|-|TRBV6-6|-
CATFPTRQLVVIGTF
TGTGCCACCTTCCCCACCAGACAACTAGTAGTTATCGGCACCTTC
>TRBJ2-7|-|TRBV4-2|TRBD2
CASSQTLGGGYREDEQYF
TGTGCCAGCAGCCAAACCCTTGGGGGAGGGTATAGAGAGGACGAGCAGTACTTC
>TRBJ2-7|-|TRBV6-6|-
CASTGAYEQYF
TGTGCCAGCACAGGGGCCTACGAGCAGTACTTC
>TRBJ2-3|-|TRBV5-1|TRBD1
CASGMGQGYTDTQYF
TGCGCCAGCGGTATGGGACAGGGGTACACAGATACGCAGTATTTT
>TRBJ2-3|-|TRBV7-3|TRBD2
CASSLKGGRQYF
TGTGCCAGCAGCTTAAAGGGCGGGAGGCAGTATTTT
>TRBJ1-1|-|TRBV7-3|-
CASSLGRNTEAFF
TGTGCCAGCAGCTTAGGCAGGAACACTGAAGCTTTCTTT
>TRBJ2-3|-|TRBV29-1|TRBD2
CSVESYRSSGRTDTQYF
TGCAGCGTTGAATCATATAGGTCTAGCGGCCGTACAGATACGCAGTATTTT
>TRBJ1-2|-|TRBV21-1|-
CASSKAFIEGTYGYTF
TGTGCCAGCAGCAAAGCCTTCATCGAGGGAACGTATGGCTACACCTTC
>TRBJ1-2|-|TRBV6-6|-
CASSYRTLGSDGYTF
TGTGCCAGCAGTTACAGGACCCTAGGGAGTGATGGCTACACCTTC
>TRBJ2-1|-|TRBV13|TRBD2
CASSLKRGGLGTEQFF
TGTGCCAGCAGCCTCAAGCGGGGGGGCTTGGGGACTGAGCAGTTCTTC
>TRBJ1-2|-|TRBV29-1|-
CSVEFAGLPFYGYTF
TGCAGCGTTGAATTTGCAGGGCTCCCATTCTATGGCTACACCTTC
>TRBJ2-3|-|TRBV7-2|TRBD2
CASSLGLAGADTQYF
TGTGCCAGCAGCTTAGGCCTAGCGGGTGCAGATACGCAGTATTTT
>TRBJ2-7|-|TRBV11-2|-
CASSLVGIGGYEQYF
TGTGCCAGCAGCTTAGTAGGAATTGGAGGCTACGAGCAGTACTTC
>TRBJ2-3|-|TRBV7-6|TRBD1
CASSLRGGAGQGTDTQYF
TGTGCCAGCAGCCTCAGGGGAGGTGCGGGACAGGGGACAGATACGCAGTATTTT
>TRBJ1-6|-|TRBV7-9|-
CASSSGQSSSYNSPLHF
TGTGCCAGCAGCTCCGGACAGTCCAGCTCCTATAATTCACCCCTCCACTTT
>TRBJ2-5|-|TRBV7-2|TRBD1
CASSNSGQLQETQYF
TGTGCCAGCAGCAATTCGGGACAGCTTCAAGAGACCCAGTACTTC
>TRBJ2-7|-|TRBV11-3|TRBD1
CASTPGTASYEQYF
TGTGCCAGCACCCCGGGGACAGCCTCCTACGAGCAGTACTTC
>TRBJ2-2|-|TRBV29-1|TRBD2
CSVVSGGGWTGELFF
TGCAGCGTTGTTAGCGGGGGGGGGTGGACCGGGGAGCTGTTTTTT
>TRBJ2-1|few|TRBV18|-
CASSVQGPAGEQFF
TGTGCCAGCTCAGTACAGGGTCCGGCGGGCGAGCAGTTCTTC
>TRBJ1-1|-|TRBV6-5|TRBD1
CASSPRQGGTEAFF
TGTGCCAGCAGTCCCCGACAGGGAGGTACTGAAGCTTTCTTT
>TRBJ2-7|-|TRBV10-2|TRBD1
CASTGQVSYEQYF
TGCGCCAGCACCGGACAGGTATCTTACGAGCAGTACTTC
>TRBJ1-3|-|TRBV18|TRBD1
CASSEGQGSGNTIYF
TGTGCCAGCTCAGAGGGACAGGGGTCCGGAAACACCATATATTTT
>TRBJ1-4|-|TRBV9|-
CASSVGVTTNEKLFF
TGTGCCAGCAGCGTCGGAGTTACAACTAATGAAAAACTGTTTTTT
>TRBJ2-3|-|TRBV19|-
CASSIELGSGYSTDTQYF
TGTGCCAGTAGTATAGAATTGGGTAGCGGATATAGCACAGATACGCAGTATTTT
>TRBJ2-1|once|TRBV2|TRBD2
CASSGGGRSSYNEQFF
TGTGCCAGCAGTGGGGGGGGGAGGAGCTCCTACAATGAGCAGTTCTTC
>TRBJ1-6|-|TRBV5-1|TRBD1
CASRTTGDNSPLHF
TGCGCCAGCAGAACTACAGGGGACAATTCACCCCTCCACTTT
>TRBJ1-5|-|TRBV25-1|TRBD1
CASGGTASNQPQHF
TGTGCCAGTGGGGGGACAGCTAGCAATCAGCCCCAGCATTTT
>TRBJ2-1|-|TRBV10-2|TRBD2
CASSPGLAGVGEQFF
TGCGCCAGCAGCCCCGGACTAGCGGGAGTCGGGGAGCAGTTCTTC
>TRBJ1-2|-|TRBV5-4|-
CASSYRGGSVYGYTF
TGTGCCAGCAGCTATAGAGGGGGTTCGGTCTATGGCTACACCTTC
>TRBJ1-5|-|TRBV19|TRBD1
CASSPGTGFNQSQHF
TGTGCCAGTAGTCCGGGGACAGGCTTCAATCAGTCCCAGCATTTT
>TRBJ1-6|-|TRBV7-9|TRBD1
CASSLSGTGQGSPLHF
TGTGCCAGCAGCTTAAGCGGGACAGGGCAAGGTTCACCCCTCCACTTT
>TRBJ2-3|-|TRBV15|TRBD2
CATSGRLAGERADTQYF
TGTGCCACCAGCGGCAGACTAGCGGGGGAAAGGGCAGATACGCAGTATTTT
>TRBJ2-1|-|TRBV5-4|-
CASSLAGVFTEQFF
TGTGCCAGCAGCTTGGCGGGAGTCTTCACTGAGCAGTTCTTC
>TRBJ2-6|-|TRBV19|-
CASGQFSSGANVLTF
TGTGCCAGCGGACAGTTTAGCTCTGGGGCCAACGTCCTGACTTTC
>TRBJ1-4|-|TRBV7-2|-
CASSPDSSDEKLFF
TGTGCCAGCAGCCCGGACTCATCGGATGAAAAACTGTTTTTT
>TRBJ1-1|-|TRBV5-1|-
CASSPQGLNTEAFF
TGCGCCAGCAGCCCACAGGGACTGAACACTGAAGCTTTCTTT
>TRBJ2-1|-|TRBV7-9|TRBD2
CASSSGLAGSEQFF
TGTGCCAGCAGCTCGGGACTAGCGGGGTCAGAGCAGTTCTTC